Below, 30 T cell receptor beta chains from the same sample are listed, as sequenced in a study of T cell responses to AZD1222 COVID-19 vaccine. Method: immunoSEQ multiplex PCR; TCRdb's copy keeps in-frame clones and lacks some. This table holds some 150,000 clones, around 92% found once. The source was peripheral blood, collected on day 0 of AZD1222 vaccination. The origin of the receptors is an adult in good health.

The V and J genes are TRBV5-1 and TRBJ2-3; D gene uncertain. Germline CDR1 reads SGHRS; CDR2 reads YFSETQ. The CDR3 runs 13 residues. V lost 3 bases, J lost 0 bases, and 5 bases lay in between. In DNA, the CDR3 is TGCGCCAGCAGCTGGGGTAGCACAGATACGCAGTATTTT. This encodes CASSWGSTDTQYF. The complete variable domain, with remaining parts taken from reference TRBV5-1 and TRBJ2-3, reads KAGVTQTPRYLIKTRGQQVTLSCSPISGHRSVSWYQQTPGQGLQFLFEYFSETQRNKGNFPGRFSGRQFSNSRSEMNVSTLELGDSALYLCASSWGSTDTQYFGPGTRLTVL.

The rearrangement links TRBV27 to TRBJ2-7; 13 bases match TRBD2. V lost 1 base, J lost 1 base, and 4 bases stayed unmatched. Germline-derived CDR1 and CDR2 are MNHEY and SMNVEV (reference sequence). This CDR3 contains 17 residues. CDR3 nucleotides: TGTGCCAGCAGTTTATTACTAGCGGGGGGGGAGTCCTACGAGCAGTACTTC. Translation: CASSLLLAGGESYEQYF.

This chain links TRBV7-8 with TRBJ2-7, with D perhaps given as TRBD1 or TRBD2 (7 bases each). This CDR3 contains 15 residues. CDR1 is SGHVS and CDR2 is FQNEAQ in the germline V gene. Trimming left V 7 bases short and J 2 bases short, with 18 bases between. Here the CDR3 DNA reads TGTGCCAGCATCCCGGGGGGCAGGGGGACCTACGAGCAGTACTTC. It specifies CASIPGGRGTYEQYF.

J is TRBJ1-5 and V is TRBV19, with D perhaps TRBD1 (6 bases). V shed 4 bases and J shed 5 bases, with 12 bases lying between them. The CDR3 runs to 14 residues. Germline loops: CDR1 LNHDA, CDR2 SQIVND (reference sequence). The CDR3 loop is CASSRGGADQPQHF. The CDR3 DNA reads TGTGCCAGTAGTAGGGGGGGGGCGGATCAGCCCCAGCATTTT.

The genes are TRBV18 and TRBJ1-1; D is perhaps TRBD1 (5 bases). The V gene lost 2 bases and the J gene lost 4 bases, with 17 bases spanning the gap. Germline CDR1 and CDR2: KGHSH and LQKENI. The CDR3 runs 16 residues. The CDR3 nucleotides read TGTGCCAGCTCACCAGTCTCGGCAGGGAAAGGCACTGAAGCTTTCTTT. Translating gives CASSPVSAGKGTEAFF.

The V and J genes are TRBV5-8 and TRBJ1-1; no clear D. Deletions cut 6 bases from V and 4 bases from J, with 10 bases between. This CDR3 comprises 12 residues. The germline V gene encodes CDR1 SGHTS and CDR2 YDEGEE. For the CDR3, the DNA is TGTGCCAGCACCGGACTCGTCACTGAAGCTTTCTTT. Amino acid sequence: CASTGLVTEAFF.

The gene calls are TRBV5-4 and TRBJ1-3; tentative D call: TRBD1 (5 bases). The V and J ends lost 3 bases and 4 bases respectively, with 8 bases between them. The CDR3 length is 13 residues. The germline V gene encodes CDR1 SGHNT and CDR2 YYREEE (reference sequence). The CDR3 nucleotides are TGTGCCAGCAGCTGGGGACCGGGAAACACCATATATTTT. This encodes CASSWGPGNTIYF.

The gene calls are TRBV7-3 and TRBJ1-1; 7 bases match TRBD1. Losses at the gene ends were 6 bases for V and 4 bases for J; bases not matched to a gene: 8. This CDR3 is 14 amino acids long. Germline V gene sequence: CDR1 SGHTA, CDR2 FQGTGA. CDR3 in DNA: TGTGCCAGCAGTCGACAGGGACGGGTCACTGAAGCTTTCTTT. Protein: CASSRQGRVTEAFF.

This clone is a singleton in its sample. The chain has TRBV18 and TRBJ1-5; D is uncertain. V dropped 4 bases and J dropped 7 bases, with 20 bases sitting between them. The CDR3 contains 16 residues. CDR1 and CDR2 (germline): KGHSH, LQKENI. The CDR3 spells CASSLVPPGSHQPQHF. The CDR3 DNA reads TGTGCCAGCTCACTTGTCCCCCCGGGGAGTCACCAGCCCCAGCATTTT.

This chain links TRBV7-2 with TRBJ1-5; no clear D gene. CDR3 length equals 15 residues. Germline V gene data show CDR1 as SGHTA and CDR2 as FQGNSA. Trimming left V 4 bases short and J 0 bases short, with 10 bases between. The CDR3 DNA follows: TGTGCCAGCAGCTCCTCGGGGAATAGCAATCAGCCCCAGCATTTT. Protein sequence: CASSSSGNSNQPQHF.

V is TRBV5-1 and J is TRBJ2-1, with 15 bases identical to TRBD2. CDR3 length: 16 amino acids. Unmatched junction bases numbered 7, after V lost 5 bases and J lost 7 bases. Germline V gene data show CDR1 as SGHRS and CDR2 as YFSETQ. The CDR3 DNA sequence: TGCGCCAGCAGACCCCCGGGACTAGCGGGGGGAAATGAGCAGTTCTTC. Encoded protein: CASRPPGLAGGNEQFF.

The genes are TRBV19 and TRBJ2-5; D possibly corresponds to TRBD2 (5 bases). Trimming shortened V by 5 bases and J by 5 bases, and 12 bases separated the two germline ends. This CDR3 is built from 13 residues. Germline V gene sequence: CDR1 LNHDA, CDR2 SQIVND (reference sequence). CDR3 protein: CASSEGPRETQYF. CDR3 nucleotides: TGTGCCAGTAGTGAGGGCCCACGGGAGACCCAGTACTTC.

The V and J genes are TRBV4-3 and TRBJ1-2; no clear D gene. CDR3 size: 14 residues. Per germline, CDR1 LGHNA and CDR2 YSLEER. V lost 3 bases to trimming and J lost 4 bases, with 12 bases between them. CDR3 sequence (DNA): TGCGCCAGCAGCCAGGCCGGGGTACGCTATGGCTACACCTTC. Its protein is CASSQAGVRYGYTF.

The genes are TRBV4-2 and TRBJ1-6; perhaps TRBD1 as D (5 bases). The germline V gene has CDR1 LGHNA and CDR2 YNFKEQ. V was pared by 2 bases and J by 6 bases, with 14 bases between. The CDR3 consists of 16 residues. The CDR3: CASSQPYGGGNSPLHF. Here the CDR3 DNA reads TGTGCCAGCAGCCAACCCTATGGGGGGGGTAATTCACCCCTCCACTTT.

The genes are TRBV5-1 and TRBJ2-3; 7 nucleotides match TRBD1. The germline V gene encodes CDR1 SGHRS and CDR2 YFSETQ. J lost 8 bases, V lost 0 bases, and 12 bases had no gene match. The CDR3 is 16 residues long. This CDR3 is CASSLAYRGLSGTQYF. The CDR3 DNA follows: TGCGCCAGCAGCTTGGCGTACAGGGGATTGAGTGGTACGCAGTATTTT.

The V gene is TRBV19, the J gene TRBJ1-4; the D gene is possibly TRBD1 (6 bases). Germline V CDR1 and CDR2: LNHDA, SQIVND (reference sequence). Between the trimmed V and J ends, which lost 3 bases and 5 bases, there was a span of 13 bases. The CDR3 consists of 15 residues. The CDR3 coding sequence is TGTGCCAGTAGTATCGGGGGGCTAAGGAATGAAAAACTGTTTTTT. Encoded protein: CASSIGGLRNEKLFF.

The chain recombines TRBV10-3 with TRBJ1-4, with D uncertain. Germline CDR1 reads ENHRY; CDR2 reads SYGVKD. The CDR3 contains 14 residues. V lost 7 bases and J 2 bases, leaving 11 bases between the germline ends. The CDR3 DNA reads TGTGCCATCACCCCCGGACCCACTAATGAAAAACTGTTTTTT. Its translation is CAITPGPTNEKLFF.

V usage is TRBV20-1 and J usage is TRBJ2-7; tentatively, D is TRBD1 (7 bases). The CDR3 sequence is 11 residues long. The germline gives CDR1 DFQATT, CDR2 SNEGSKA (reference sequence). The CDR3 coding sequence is TGCAGCGCGGGACAGAACTACGAGCAGTACTTC. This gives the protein CSAGQNYEQYF.

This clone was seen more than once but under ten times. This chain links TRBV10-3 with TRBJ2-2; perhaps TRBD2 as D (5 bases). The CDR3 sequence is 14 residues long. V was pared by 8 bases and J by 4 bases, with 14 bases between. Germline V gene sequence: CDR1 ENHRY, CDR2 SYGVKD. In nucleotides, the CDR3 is TGTGCCATCGGCGGCGACCGGGGCACCGGGGAGCTGTTTTTT. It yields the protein CAIGGDRGTGELFF.

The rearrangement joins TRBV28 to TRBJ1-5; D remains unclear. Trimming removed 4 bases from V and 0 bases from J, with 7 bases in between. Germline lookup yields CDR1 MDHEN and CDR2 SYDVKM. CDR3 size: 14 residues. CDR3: CASSSGHSNQPQHF. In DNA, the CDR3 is TGTGCCAGCAGTTCGGGCCATAGCAATCAGCCCCAGCATTTT.

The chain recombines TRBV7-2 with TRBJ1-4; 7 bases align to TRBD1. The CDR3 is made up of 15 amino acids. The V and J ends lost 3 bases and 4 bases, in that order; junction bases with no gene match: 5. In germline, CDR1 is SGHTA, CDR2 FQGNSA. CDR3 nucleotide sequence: TGTGCCAGCAGCTTGTTCGGGACAGATAATGAAAAACTGTTTTTT. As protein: CASSLFGTDNEKLFF.

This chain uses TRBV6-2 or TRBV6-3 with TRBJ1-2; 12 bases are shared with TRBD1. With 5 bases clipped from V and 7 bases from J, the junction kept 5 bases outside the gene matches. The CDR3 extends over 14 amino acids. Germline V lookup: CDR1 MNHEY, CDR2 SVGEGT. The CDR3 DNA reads TGTGCCAGCAGTCAGGGACAGGGGGCCTCTGGCTACACCTTC. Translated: CASSQGQGASGYTF.

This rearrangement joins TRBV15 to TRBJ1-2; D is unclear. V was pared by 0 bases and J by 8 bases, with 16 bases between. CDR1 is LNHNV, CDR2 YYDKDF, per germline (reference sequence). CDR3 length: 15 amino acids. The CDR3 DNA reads TGTGCCACCAGCAGAGATGGGCGTACCAACGACGGCTACACCTTC. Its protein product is CATSRDGRTNDGYTF.

The CDR3 DNA sequence: TGTGCCAGCGCGGGACAATCCACCGGGGAGCTGTTTTTT. As protein: CASAGQSTGELFF. The chain is built from TRBV28 and TRBJ2-2; the D call may be TRBD1 or TRBD2 (6 bases each). The length of the CDR3 is 13 residues. With 8 bases removed from V and 4 bases from J, the gap between germline ends came to 11 bases. Germline V gene sequence: CDR1 MDHEN, CDR2 SYDVKM.

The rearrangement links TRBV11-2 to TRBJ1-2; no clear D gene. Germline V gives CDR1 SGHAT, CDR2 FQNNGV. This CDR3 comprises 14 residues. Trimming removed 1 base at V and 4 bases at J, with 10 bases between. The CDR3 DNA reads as TGTGCCAGCAGCTTAGGAACCTCCGGCTATGGCTACACCTTC. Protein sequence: CASSLGTSGYGYTF. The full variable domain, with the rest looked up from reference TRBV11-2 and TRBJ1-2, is EAGVAQSPRYKIIEKRQSVAFWCNPISGHATLYWYQQILGQGPKLLIQFQNNGVVDDSQLPKDRFSAERLKGVDSTLKIQPAKLEDSAVYLCASSLGTSGYGYTFGSGTRLTVV.

In DNA form, the CDR3 reads TGTGCCATCAGCCCCTCGGACAGGGTTAGCGAAAAACTGTTTTTT. Protein: CAISPSDRVSEKLFF. The rearrangement joins TRBV10-3 to TRBJ1-4; TRBD1 matches at 8 bases. V was clipped by 6 bases and J by 8 bases; unmatched bases: 11. The germline V gene has CDR1 ENHRY and CDR2 SYGVKD. The CDR3 is 15 amino acids.

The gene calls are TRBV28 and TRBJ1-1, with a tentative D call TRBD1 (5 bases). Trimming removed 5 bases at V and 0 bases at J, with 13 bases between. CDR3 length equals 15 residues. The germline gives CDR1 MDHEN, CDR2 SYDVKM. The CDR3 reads CASSAPGTVNTEAFF. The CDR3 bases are TGTGCCAGCAGTGCGCCAGGGACGGTGAACACTGAAGCTTTCTTT.

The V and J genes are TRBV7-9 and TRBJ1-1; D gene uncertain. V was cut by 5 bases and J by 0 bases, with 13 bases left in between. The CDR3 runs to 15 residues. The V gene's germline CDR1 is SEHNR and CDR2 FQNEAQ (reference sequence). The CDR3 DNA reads TGTGCCAGCAGCCCAAACCCCTGGGTGAACACTGAAGCTTTCTTT. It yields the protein CASSPNPWVNTEAFF.

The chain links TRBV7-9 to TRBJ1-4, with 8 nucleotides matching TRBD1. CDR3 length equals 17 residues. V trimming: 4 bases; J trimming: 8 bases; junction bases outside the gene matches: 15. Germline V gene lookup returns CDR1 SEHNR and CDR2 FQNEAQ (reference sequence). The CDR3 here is CASSSSGQDPFPEKLFF. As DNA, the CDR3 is TGTGCCAGCAGCTCATCGGGACAGGACCCATTTCCCGAAAAACTGTTTTTT.

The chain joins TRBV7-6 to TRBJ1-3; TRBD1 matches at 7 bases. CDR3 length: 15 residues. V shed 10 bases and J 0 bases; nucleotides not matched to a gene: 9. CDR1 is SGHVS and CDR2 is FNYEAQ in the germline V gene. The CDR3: CATGQGGNSGNTIYF. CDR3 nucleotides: TGTGCCACCGGGCAGGGGGGGAACTCTGGAAACACCATATATTTT.